This T cell receptor (beta chain) emerged from a study of T-cell memory formation after mild COVID-19. Overall study context: Largely donor-specific TCR clusters were found. Whole-study findings and limits: CM and EM subsets held most contracting CD4+ clones; EMRA held CD8+ ones. Pre-infection memory showed some responding clones, and this suggested that cross-reactive memory joined.

Regarding this clonotype: Its antigen is currently unknown.

Germline CDR1 is SGHDN and CDR2 is FVKESK. The V segment lost 4 bases and the J segment 9 bases; nucleotides outside the gene matches: 8. The CDR3 sequence is 15 residues long. MiXCR was run by TCRdb on the 5' RACE reads, yielding one entry per CDR3 protein. The data contain 350,000 to 500,000 distinct CDR3 sequences, under 25% of them seen just once; the ten biggest clones take up 13%. The V call is TRBV14, the J call TRBJ1-6; 8 bases match TRBD1. The specimen sequenced was PBMCs or a T cell subset sorted from them (not recorded which). The TCR was taken from an adult woman who had mild COVID-19 (a few samples of this study predate the infection). Cell type and time point are not known. CDR3 bases: TGTGCCAGCAGCCGAGGTGGACAGGGCACTTCACCCCTCCACTTT. This codes for CASSRGGQGTSPLHF.